These 12 T cell receptor beta chains originate from one sample sequenced in a study of T cells after posttransplantation cyclophosphamide. The data were produced by immunoSEQ multiplex PCR, yet TCRdb's version contains in-frame clones alone and is incomplete. This sample includes under 50,000 clones with no singletons; its ten biggest clones take up about 2.2%. Material for sequencing was PBMCs. These receptor sequences come from a man aged 35 to 55 in good health, CMV-negative, and a related stem cell transplant donor.

Many counts were recorded for this clone. The gene calls are TRBV7-3 and TRBJ2-7; 7 bases agree with TRBD2. V gave up 1 base and J gave up 3 bases; unmatched junction bases: 3. This CDR3 has 14 residues. Germline lookup yields CDR1 SGHTA and CDR2 FQGTGA. The CDR3 sequence is CASSLNRGSYEQYF. CDR3 sequence (DNA): TGTGCCAGCAGCTTAAACCGCGGGAGCTACGAGCAGTACTTC.

This clone was counted many times. The rearrangement uses TRBV6-5 and TRBJ1-1; the match to TRBD1 covers 7 bases. J gave up 2 bases and V 3 bases, and 9 bases lay outside the gene matches. Germline lookup yields CDR1 MNHEY and CDR2 SVGAGI. The length of the CDR3 is 16 residues. The CDR3 DNA is TGTGCCAGCAGTTATAGGTCGGACAGGCCTAACACTGAAGCTTTCTTT. This sequence encodes CASSYRSDRPNTEAFF.

This clone was found many times. The chain combines TRBV5-1 with TRBJ2-1; 12 nucleotides agree with TRBD2. With V trimmed by 3 bases and J by 4 bases, 5 bases remained unmatched. The CDR3 extends over 16 amino acids. Germline CDR1 reads SGHRS; CDR2 reads YFSETQ. The CDR3 DNA follows: TGCGCCAGCAGCTCGGATGGACTAGCGGGATACAATGAGCAGTTCTTC. It codes for CASSSDGLAGYNEQFF.

This clone was seen many times. The DNA for the CDR3 is TGTGCCAGCAGCCAGGACAGGGGTGGCACTGAAGCTTTCTTT. Protein product: CASSQDRGGTEAFF. The rearrangement uses TRBV14 and TRBJ1-1; 9 bases align to TRBD1. In germline, CDR1 is SGHDN, CDR2 FVKESK. V dropped 3 bases and J dropped 4; count of bases not matched to a gene: 3. The CDR3 runs to 14 residues.

Many counts were recorded for this clone. The rearrangement links TRBV7-9 to TRBJ1-1, with D unclear. The CDR3 consists of 12 residues. Germline CDR1 reads SEHNR; CDR2 reads FQNEAQ (reference sequence). Trimming stripped 3 bases from V and 5 bases from J, with 7 bases between. The CDR3: CASSFSGTEAFF. For the CDR3, the DNA is TGTGCCAGCAGCTTTAGCGGTACTGAAGCTTTCTTT.

This clone was seen ten or more times. The chain employs TRBV28 and TRBJ2-7, with TRBD2 identical over 11 bases. After removal of 3 bases from V and 5 bases from J, the junction contained 9 bases not matched to a gene. The CDR3 runs 16 residues. CDR1 and CDR2 from the germline V gene are MDHEN and SYDVKM. CDR3 residues: CASSLVAGGRLDEQYF. CDR3 bases: TGTGCCAGCAGTTTGGTAGCGGGAGGGCGGTTAGACGAGCAGTACTTC.

This clone was detected ten times or more. The V gene is TRBV6-1, the J gene TRBJ2-7; 8 bases line up with TRBD1. CDR3 length equals 15 residues. V was clipped by 2 bases and J by 5 bases; unmatched bases: 8. Germline-derived CDR1 and CDR2 are MNHNS and SASEGT. CDR3 sequence reads: CASSEPGQGHDEQYF. For the CDR3, the DNA is TGTGCCAGCAGTGAACCCGGACAGGGACACGACGAGCAGTACTTC.

This clone has at least ten counts. The chain combines TRBV5-1 with TRBJ2-4, with TRBD1 matching 9 bases. The CDR3 sequence is 17 residues long. Germline CDR1 and CDR2: SGHRS and YFSETQ. Trimming at V came to 3 bases and at J to 6 bases, leaving 13 bases not matched to a gene. CDR3 in DNA: TGCGCCAGCAGCTCCCCCGGGACAGGGTTTAGTCCAAACATTCAGTACTTC. This gives the protein CASSSPGTGFSPNIQYF.

This clone was counted ten times or more. The rearrangement joins TRBV11-2 to TRBJ1-2; 11 nucleotides align to TRBD1. Trimming removed 1 base from V and 8 bases from J; junction bases left unmatched: 9. Germline V gives CDR1 SGHAT, CDR2 FQNNGV. The CDR3 has 16 residues. The CDR3 sequence is CASSLARGQGGVGYTF. The CDR3 region has the DNA TGTGCCAGCAGCTTAGCCCGGGGACAGGGGGGAGTAGGCTACACCTTC. Drawing the rest from reference TRBV11-2 and TRBJ1-2, the complete variable domain is EAGVAQSPRYKIIEKRQSVAFWCNPISGHATLYWYQQILGQGPKLLIQFQNNGVVDDSQLPKDRFSAERLKGVDSTLKIQPAKLEDSAVYLCASSLARGQGGVGYTFGSGTRLTVV.

The sample holds many counts of this clone. This chain connects TRBV7-9 to TRBJ2-5; TRBD2 matches at 10 bases. V was pared by 0 bases and J by 5 bases, with 6 bases of the junction left unmatched. Germline CDR1 reads SEHNR; CDR2 reads FQNEAQ (reference sequence). The CDR3 consists of 16 residues. The CDR3 DNA is TGTGCCAGCAGCTTAGCGTACCAGCGGGAGGGGGAGACCCAGTACTTC. Amino acid sequence: CASSLAYQREGETQYF.

This clone was seen at least ten times. The V call is TRBV5-4, the J call TRBJ2-7; 8 nucleotides agree with TRBD1. This CDR3 contains 18 residues. With 2 bases clipped from V and 0 bases from J, the junction kept 13 bases outside the gene matches. The germline V gene has CDR1 SGHNT and CDR2 YYREEE (reference sequence). CDR3 in amino acids: CASSFGDRGEISSYEQYF. In nucleotides, the CDR3 is TGTGCCAGCAGCTTCGGTGACAGGGGTGAGATTAGCTCCTACGAGCAGTACTTC. Filled out from reference TRBV5-4 and TRBJ2-7, the complete variable domain reads ETGVTQSPTHLIKTRGQQVTLRCSSQSGHNTVSWYQQALGQGPQFIFQYYREEENGRGNFPPRFSGLQFPNYSSELNVNALELDDSALYLCASSFGDRGEISSYEQYFGPGTRLTVT.

In DNA, the CDR3 is TGTGCTAGTGGTTTGGTACGTAGTCTAGCGGGAGGGCCCCCCTCCACAGATACGCAGTATTTT. Protein: CASGLVRSLAGGPPSTDTQYF. The chain combines TRBV12-5 with TRBJ2-3, with 12 bases identical to TRBD2. The germline V gene encodes CDR1 LGHNT and CDR2 FRNRAP. The CDR3 sequence is 21 residues long. The V gene end was trimmed by 0 bases and the J gene end by 2 bases; junction bases not matched to a gene: 15.